Each of the 23 T cell receptor beta chains below was sequenced from the same sample in a study of CXCR3-negative and CXCR3-positive naive CD8 T cells. For these TCRs, the target antigens are not known. Broader study findings: Hydrophobicity was higher for TRB CDR3s found in CXCR3-positive naive cells than in CXCR3-negative naive cells.

The authors made the TRB cDNA libraries by 5' RACE using UMI labels. TCRdb processed the 5' RACE reads again and assigns one entry to each CDR3 protein, with no DNA. The listing records 5,000 to 6,500 distinct CDR3 sequences. Sequences were obtained from naive CXCR3+ CD8+ T cells from blood. Subset in this sample: CD45RO-CCR7+CD27+CD95- naive CD8+ T cells expressing CXCR3 (TNR3+). Receptors were obtained from a human donor in good health. Some clones in this sample may be carry-over from other donors' samples.

The chain links TRBV29-1 to TRBJ2-5; TCRdb's D call, TRBD1, is unchecked because there is no DNA. Germline loops: CDR1 SQVTM, CDR2 ANQGSEA. The CDR3 has 14 amino acids. The CDR3 reads CSVETGGWQETQYF. The full variable domain, completed using reference TRBV29-1 and TRBJ2-5, is SAVISQKPSRDICQRGTSLTIQCQVDSQVTMMFWYRQQPGQSLTLIATANQGSEATYESGFVIDKFPISRPNLTFSTLTVSNMSPEDSSIYLCSVETGGWQETQYFGPGTRLLVL.

This chain links TRBV10-3 with TRBJ2-7; TCRdb calls TRBD2, which cannot be checked without DNA. Germline values: CDR1 ENHRY, CDR2 SYGVKD. The CDR3 has 16 residues. CDR3: CAISYGLAGGSYEQYF.

The CDR3 sequence is CSARKLAGEGADTQYF. V usage is TRBV20-1 and J usage is TRBJ2-3; TCRdb reports TRBD2, a call that lacks DNA to check it against. The CDR3 consists of 16 residues. Germline loops: CDR1 DFQATT, CDR2 SNEGSKA (reference sequence).

This clonotype is labeled medium-sized based on frequency. The chain has TRBV29-1 and TRBJ2-7; the D call of TRBD2 rests on TCRdb alone, since no DNA is present to check it. The CDR3 is 14 amino acids. Germline CDR1 and CDR2: SQVTM and ANQGSEA. The CDR3 reads CSVGTSGLSYEQYF.

The V and J genes are TRBV10-2 and TRBJ2-7. The germline gives CDR1 WSHSY, CDR2 SAAADI. The CDR3 length is 14 residues. CDR3 amino acids: CASSDPNSIYEQYF.

This clonotype ranks as medium-sized in terms of frequency. The chain combines TRBV11-2 with TRBJ1-2; TCRdb's assignment of TRBD1 cannot be checked, as there is no DNA. The germline gives CDR1 SGHAT, CDR2 FQNNGV. This CDR3 region has 12 residues. This CDR3 reads CASSTGRDGYTF.

V gene TRBV7-9 combines with J gene TRBJ1-6. The CDR3 has 16 residues. Per germline, CDR1 SEHNR and CDR2 FQNEAQ (reference sequence). The CDR3 spells CASGGTGDLYNSPLHF.

The chain recombines TRBV23-1 with TRBJ2-3; TCRdb's D call, TRBD1, is unchecked because there is no DNA. TRBV23-1 is filed as an ORF, its function uncertain. The CDR3 is 20 residues long. The chain's CDR3 is CASSQPYRDRVPIATDTQYF.

This chain links TRBV18 with TRBJ1-6; the D call from TCRdb, TRBD1, cannot be confirmed without DNA. The CDR3 has 14 residues. Germline CDR1 is KGHSH and CDR2 is LQKENI. The CDR3 sequence is CASSIQGDKSPLHF.

This chain links TRBV6-5 with TRBJ1-5. CDR3 length: 15 amino acids. CDR1 and CDR2 (germline): MNHEY, SVGAGI. CDR3 sequence reads: CASKESSLFNQPQHF.

The V and J genes are TRBV4-3 and TRBJ2-7; TCRdb's D call, TRBD2, is unchecked because there is no DNA. This CDR3 contains 16 residues. Germline CDR1 and CDR2: LGHNA and YSLEER. The CDR3 is CASSQEWDGLSYEQYF.

This clonotype ranks as medium-sized (0.01 to 0.1%) in terms of frequency. The gene calls are TRBV6-2 or TRBV6-3 and TRBJ1-1. In germline, CDR1 is MNHEY, CDR2 SVGEGT. The CDR3 has 13 amino acids. Here the CDR3 reads CASRAGRNTEAFF.

This CDR3 reads CASSLGRVGPSYEQYF. The chain uses TRBV13 and TRBJ2-7; TCRdb designates TRBD1, a call that cannot be tested without DNA. Looked up from germline, CDR1 is PRHDT and CDR2 is FYEKMQ (reference sequence). The CDR3 covers 16 residues.

The chain recombines TRBV27 with TRBJ2-7; TCRdb designates TRBD1, a call that cannot be tested without DNA. CDR3 length equals 13 residues. Germline V gives CDR1 MNHEY, CDR2 SMNVEV (reference sequence). CDR3 in amino acids: CASRDTSSYEQYF.

This clonotype is medium-sized by frequency. The chain has TRBV28 and TRBJ2-6; TCRdb names TRBD1, which stays unverified in the absence of DNA. The CDR3 length is 19 residues. CDR1 is MDHEN, CDR2 SYDVKM, per germline. The CDR3 sequence is CASSSLRTGASSGANVLTF. The full variable domain, completed using reference TRBV28 and TRBJ2-6, is DVKVTQSSRYLVKRTGEKVFLECVQDMDHENMFWYRQDPGLGLRLIYFSYDVKMKEKGDIPEGYSVSREKKERFSLILESASTNQTSMYLCASSSLRTGASSGANVLTFGAGSRLTVL.

The chain is built from TRBV19 and TRBJ1-1; the D call from TCRdb, TRBD1, cannot be confirmed without DNA. CDR1 LNHDA and CDR2 SQIVND come from the germline V gene (reference sequence). The CDR3 runs to 16 residues. CDR3 sequence reads: CASSTISGYPNTEAFF.

By frequency, this clonotype is large. CDR3: CASSSDRELWQETQYF. The chain uses TRBV27 and TRBJ2-5; TCRdb selects TRBD1, and the lack of DNA leaves this call unchecked. Germline CDR1 MNHEY, CDR2 SMNVEV (reference sequence). This CDR3 region has 16 residues.

This clonotype is deemed medium-sized (0.01 to 0.1%) by its frequency. The rearrangement uses TRBV7-8 and TRBJ2-7; lacking DNA, the TRBD1 call made by TCRdb goes unchecked. The CDR3 is made up of 15 amino acids. The germline V gene encodes CDR1 SGHVS and CDR2 FQNEAQ. The CDR3: CASSPGAGGTYEQYF. The complete variable domain, with remaining parts taken from reference TRBV7-8 and TRBJ2-7, reads GAGVSQSPRYKVAKRGQDVALRCDPISGHVSLFWYQQALGQGPEFLTYFQNEAQLDKSGLPSDRFFAERPEGSVSTLKIQRTQQEDSAVYLCASSPGAGGTYEQYFGPGTRLTVT.

Frequency places this clonotype as medium-sized. This chain connects TRBV27 to TRBJ1-5. The CDR3 is 13 residues long. CDR1 and CDR2 from the germline V gene are MNHEY and SMNVEV (reference sequence). The CDR3 protein is CASSLSVVQPQHF.

The chain carries TRBV7-2 and TRBJ2-7. Germline CDR1 SGHTA, CDR2 FQGNSA. The CDR3 sequence is 13 residues long. The CDR3: CASSFRDSYEQYF.

This clonotype is identified as medium-sized from frequency. J is TRBJ2-1 and V is TRBV14. The CDR3 length is 14 residues. CDR1 is SGHDN and CDR2 is FVKESK in the germline V gene. CDR3 sequence: CASSLYRLYNEQFF.

V and J are TRBV15 and TRBJ2-5; TCRdb designates TRBD1, a call that cannot be tested without DNA. Germline V gives CDR1 LNHNV, CDR2 YYDKDF (reference sequence). The CDR3 sequence is 15 residues long. The CDR3 is CATSRDQALQETQYF.

The V and J genes are TRBV5-6 and TRBJ2-7; TCRdb gives TRBD1 as the D gene, but with no DNA this cannot be confirmed. Germline V gives CDR1 SGHDT, CDR2 YYEEEE. The CDR3 runs 12 residues. CDR3 in amino acids: CASSPGYAEQYF.